This TCR beta chain came from a study of blood T cells in healthy people across ages. It was with a sample-barcoded 5' primer and a J-beta primer mix that a second PCR of roughly 7 to 12 cycles was run. There were at least 3 million CDR3-containing paired-end reads obtained from each sample. TCRdb recomputed calls from the 5' RACE reads with MiXCR, one row per CDR3 protein. The top ten hold 30% to 40% of the sample, which has some 640,000 distinct CDR3 sequences, 45% to 50% seen once. For every donor, a draw yielded approximately 9.9 milliliters of peripheral blood. The sample comprised blood. The TCR sequence derives from a woman aged 60-70 years in good health.

CDR3 nucleotides: TGCAGCGTTGGCGCCCCGGGCGAGCAGTACTTC. It specifies CSVGAPGEQYF. The chain uses TRBV29-1 and TRBJ2-7, with no clear D. V lost 4 bases, J lost 6 bases, and 10 bases lay in between. The CDR3 is 11 amino acids. Germline V lookup: CDR1 SQVTM, CDR2 ANQGSEA.